Below, 14 T cell receptor beta chains from the same sample are listed, as sequenced in a study of T-cell reconstitution after alpha-beta-depleted transplantation in children. Library preparation (for TCRbeta) was performed with unique molecular identifiers. TCRdb used MiXCR to reprocess the PCR reads, holding one entry per CDR3 protein. There are fewer than 700,000 distinct CDR3 sequences in the sample; under 25% occur only once, and approximately 14% lies in the top ten. Sequences were derived from PBMCs, mostly from graft donor cells, sampled 360 days after TCRalphabeta/CD19-depleted stem cell transplant. The receptors come from a boy in the first two years of life who had a stem cell transplant for acute myeloid leukemia, so the T cells may come from the graft donor.

This clonotype was counted many times. The V call is TRBV7-8, the J call TRBJ2-7, with 7 bases identical to TRBD1. The germline CDR1 and CDR2 sequences are SGHVS and FQNEAQ. With V trimmed by 4 bases and J by 3 bases, 9 bases remained unmatched. The CDR3 consists of 15 residues. In DNA, the CDR3 is TGTGCCAGCAGCTCGGGATACCGGGACAGCTACGAGCAGTACTTC. Residues: CASSSGYRDSYEQYF.

This rearrangement joins TRBV20-1 to TRBJ2-3; maybe TRBD2 (7 bases). The germline V gene encodes CDR1 DFQATT and CDR2 SNEGSKA (reference sequence). V lost 4 bases to trimming and J lost 3 bases, with 11 bases between them. The length of the CDR3 is 13 residues. The CDR3 sequence: CSAKGGGTDTQYF. The CDR3, as DNA: TGCAGTGCTAAAGGGGGGGGAACAGATACGCAGTATTTT.

V usage is TRBV20-1 and J usage is TRBJ2-7; 9 bases map to TRBD2. Germline CDR1 and CDR2: DFQATT and SNEGSKA (reference sequence). The V segment lost 2 bases and the J segment 0 bases; nucleotides outside the gene matches: 8. The CDR3 is 16 residues long. CDR3 sequence reads: CSARIKRGEDSYEQYV. CDR3 sequence (DNA): TGCAGTGCTAGAATCAAGCGGGGGGAAGACTCCTACGAGCAGTACGTC.

This chain connects TRBV5-1 to TRBJ2-3; D is undetermined. V lost 1 base and J lost 5, with 11 bases in between. This CDR3 contains 14 residues. The germline gives CDR1 SGHRS, CDR2 YFSETQ. The CDR3 DNA is TGCGCCAGCAGCTTGAGCATAGGGTTAGATACGCAGTATTTT. It specifies CASSLSIGLDTQYF.

V and J are TRBV12-3 or TRBV12-4 and TRBJ2-5; maybe TRBD2 (5 bases). The CDR3 has 13 amino acids. V shed 3 bases and J shed 2 bases, with 7 bases lying between them. The chain's CDR3 is CASSLRVQETQYF. The CDR3 nucleotides are TGTGCCAGCAGTTTGAGGGTTCAAGAGACCCAGTACTTC.

This clonotype showed up many times. This chain links TRBV12-3 or TRBV12-4 with TRBJ2-5, with 9 bases lining up with TRBD2. Trimming cost V 6 bases and J 2 bases; bases outside gene matches: 4. CDR3 size: 14 residues. DNA for the CDR3: TGTGCCAGCAGCCTTAGCGGGGGACAAGAGACCCAGTACTTC. Amino acids: CASSLSGGQETQYF.

Details on this clonotype: Being one base from a much bigger clone, this may be a read error. Since no conserved phenylalanine or tryptophan closes the CDR3, a read error is the likely cause. V gene TRBV5-1 combines with J gene TRBJ2-5; D unresolved. Germline values: CDR1 SGHRS, CDR2 YFSETQ. This CDR3 spans 14 amino acids. The V end was cut by 0 bases, the J end by 3 bases, with 9 bases between. As DNA, the CDR3 is TGCGCCAGCAGCTTGGCCCAGCGAAAAGAGACCCAGTACTAC. Protein sequence: CASSLAQRKETQYY.

Ten or more counts support this clonotype. This sequence joins TRBV12-3 or TRBV12-4 and TRBJ1-1; possible D gene TRBD1, 6 bases. V lost 7 bases, J lost 9 bases, and 9 bases lay in between. CDR3 length: 10 residues. This chain's CDR3 is CASIRGKAFF. In DNA form, the CDR3 reads TGTGCCAGCATCAGGGGCAAAGCTTTCTTT.

This chain links TRBV20-1 with TRBJ2-7, with 9 nucleotides matching TRBD1. Trimming took 5 bases from V and 3 from J; bases not matched to a gene: 17. The germline V gene has CDR1 DFQATT and CDR2 SNEGSKA (reference sequence). The CDR3 has 17 amino acids. CDR3 in amino acids: CSARAPTFGTGSYEQYV. The DNA of the CDR3 is TGCAGTGCTCGAGCACCGACTTTCGGGACAGGGAGCTACGAGCAGTACGTC.

V is TRBV20-1 and J is TRBJ2-3, with D unclear. Germline V gives CDR1 DFQATT, CDR2 SNEGSKA (reference sequence). The CDR3 totals 13 residues. V was shortened by 0 bases and J by 6 bases, with 10 bases between the two germline ends. CDR3 protein: CSARDRGWDTQYF. For the CDR3, the DNA is TGCAGTGCTAGAGATAGAGGATGGGATACGCAGTATTTT.

Ten or more counts support this clonotype. This rearrangement joins TRBV5-5 to TRBJ1-2; D not resolved. The CDR3 is made up of 15 amino acids. Trimming shortened V by 0 bases and J by 0 bases, and 9 bases separated the two germline ends. Per the germline V gene, CDR1 is SGHKS and CDR2 is YYEKEE (reference sequence). The CDR3 is CASSLVAGPNYGYTF. CDR3 nucleotide sequence: TGTGCCAGCAGCTTGGTTGCAGGCCCTAACTATGGCTACACCTTC.

This clonotype was seen more than once but under ten times. The chain couples TRBV7-3 to TRBJ2-5; weak D call: TRBD2 (5 bases). V dropped 4 bases and J dropped 3 bases, with 15 bases sitting between them. The germline gives CDR1 SGHTA, CDR2 FQGTGA. This CDR3 has 15 residues. In DNA form, the CDR3 reads TGTGCCAGCAGCTACATACCGGGATCCGAAGAGACCCAGTACTTC. Protein: CASSYIPGSEETQYF.

The chain joins TRBV4-3 to TRBJ1-2; D is unresolved. Germline values: CDR1 LGHNA, CDR2 YSLEER. Trimming stripped 1 base from V and 3 bases from J, with 9 bases between. The CDR3 extends over 14 amino acids. The CDR3: CASSQVEGDYGYTF. CDR3 coding DNA: TGCGCCAGCAGCCAAGTAGAGGGAGACTATGGCTACACCTTC.

The sample holds many counts of this clonotype. The rearrangement links TRBV5-1 to TRBJ1-1, with D possibly TRBD1 on 5 matching bases. CDR1 is SGHRS and CDR2 is YFSETQ in the germline V gene. The V end was cut by 0 bases, the J end by 2 bases, with 11 bases between. This CDR3 is 15 amino acids long. The CDR3 DNA is TGCGCCAGCAGCTTGGAGGGCCAGGGAAACACTGAAGCTTTCTTT. This gives the protein CASSLEGQGNTEAFF.